This T cell receptor beta chain is drawn from a study of cytotoxic CD8 clonotypes in ibrutinib-treated CLL. Assay: immunoSEQ multiplex PCR; the TCRdb copy retains only in-frame clones and omits some. Counted here are approximately 22,000 clones, around 70% occurring once; the ten biggest clones make up approximately 25%. The germline V and J ends were trimmed by 4 bases and 0 bases, with 10 bases remaining between them. Germline V lookup: CDR1 GTSNPN, CDR2 SVGIG (reference sequence). The CDR3 sequence is 13 residues long. To note about this clone: Its antigen is currently unknown.

General observations from the study: Samples were collected at differing times from sustained-remission and progressing patients. The clonality went up when patients responded to ibrutinib and dropped back toward baseline at progression. On treatment, the uncommon public clonotypes contracted or remained stable. Researchers report that baseline clonality outpaced age-matched healthy donors and tracked circulating CD8+ T-cell counts.

The sample in question was PBMCs, obtained before ibrutinib treatment. The TCR was taken from a human donor with chronic lymphocytic leukemia. The chain uses TRBV30 and TRBJ2-7; no firm D call. In DNA form, the CDR3 reads TGTGCCTGGACTAAAGTGCTCTCCTACGAGCAGTACTTC. This codes for CAWTKVLSYEQYF.